This TCR beta chain originates from a study of beta chain features in type 1 diabetes. Study at large: Sorted cells examined across all samples numbered 95 million to 120 million. General study points: Resolution of whether HLA type affects TCRB rearrangement was not achieved here. In every one of the four CD4+ subsets, TCRB CDR3s were moderately but significantly shorter in Type 1 diabetes patients.

Every bit of the isolated RNA underwent reverse transcription, so sequencing read expressed TCRB transcripts. Libraries were prepared by immunoSEQ multiplex PCR; TCRdb keeps only in-frame clonotypes and omits some of them. This sample yields 300,000 to 350,000 clones, of which around 8.5% are seen a single time; around 1% belongs to the top ten. The V and J ends lost 9 bases and 0 bases respectively, with 14 bases between them. The CDR3 is made up of 14 amino acids. The germline V gene has CDR1 MNHNY and CDR2 SVGAGI (reference sequence). Comment on this clone: What it recognizes is unknown.

A single heparinised draw of approximately 110 mL on average was taken per donor. This TCR came from a man aged 30 to 45 with type 1 diabetes. The specimen was central memory CD4+ T cells from blood. J is TRBJ1-1 and V is TRBV6-6, with D unclear. The CDR3: CASWNPTLNTEAFF. The CDR3 DNA follows: TGTGCCAGTTGGAACCCAACGTTGAACACTGAAGCTTTCTTT.